A single sample is the source of the 27 T cell receptor beta chains below, sequenced in a study of Ad26.COV2.S vaccination and SARS-CoV-2 variants. Stated treatment: 19 received Ad26.COV2.S at low or high dose, single or two shots; 5 received placebo; per-sample allocation not given. On day 63 after the first injection, vaccine and placebo recipients gave samples. Profiled with immunoSEQ multiplex PCR; TCRdb holds only in-frame clones, not every one. The data contain hundreds of thousands of clones, about 83% of them seen just once; the ten biggest clones take up 7% to 9.5%. Here the sequenced sample was peripheral blood, taken in a trial of Ad26.COV2.S vaccine versus placebo. The receptor set was obtained from a person aged 18-65 years who received the Ad26.COV2.S COVID-19 vaccine or a placebo.

The chain employs TRBV23-1 and TRBJ2-7; D gene unclear. TRBV23-1 is reported as an ORF; its role is uncertain. This CDR3 contains 11 residues. Trimming took 4 bases from V and 2 from J, leaving 3 bases between them. The CDR3 here is CASSPPYEQYF. CDR3 bases: TGCGCCAGCAGTCCCCCCTACGAGCAGTACTTC.

CDR3 nucleotides: TGTGCCAGTCAATCCGGGGCAGGGTGGTCCGGGGAGCTGTTTTTT. Translating gives CASQSGAGWSGELFF. This sequence joins TRBV19 and TRBJ2-2; tentatively, D is TRBD1 or TRBD2 (5 bases each). This CDR3 contains 15 residues. Germline CDR1 and CDR2: LNHDA and SQIVND (reference sequence). Trimming left V 8 bases short and J 6 bases short, with 19 bases between.

In this sample, this clone turned up once. V is TRBV19 and J is TRBJ1-2; D gene unclear. CDR1 and CDR2 from the germline V gene are LNHDA and SQIVND (reference sequence). The CDR3 is 14 amino acids. V was pared by 0 bases and J by 6 bases, with 11 bases between. CDR3 residues: CASSIDLGGNGYTF. The CDR3 bases are TGTGCCAGTAGTATAGATCTTGGCGGGAATGGCTACACCTTC.

This clone was observed a few times. The chain uses TRBV7-2 and TRBJ2-3; D remains ambiguous. The CDR3 totals 14 residues. The germline V gene encodes CDR1 SGHTA and CDR2 FQGNSA. V lost 6 bases to trimming and J lost 4 bases, with 14 bases between them. The CDR3 loop is CASSRVGNADTQYF. The CDR3 DNA reads TGTGCCAGCAGTAGAGTGGGGAACGCAGATACGCAGTATTTT.

The chain couples TRBV3-1 (or the pseudogene TRBV3-2) to TRBJ2-7; unclear D gene. This CDR3 contains 12 residues. Germline V gene data show CDR1 as LGHDT and CDR2 as YNNKEL (reference sequence). V lost 0 bases and J 5 bases, leaving 5 bases between the germline ends. The CDR3 region has the DNA TGTGCCAGCAGCCAAGATACCCACGAGCAGTACTTC. This sequence encodes CASSQDTHEQYF.

V usage is TRBV3-1 (or the pseudogene TRBV3-2) and J usage is TRBJ2-7; possible D gene TRBD1, 6 bases. The germline V and J ends were trimmed by 5 bases and 1 base, with 9 bases remaining between them. The CDR3 loop spans 13 amino acids. Germline CDR1 reads LGHDT; CDR2 reads YNNKEL (reference sequence). The CDR3 DNA sequence: TGTGCCAGCAGCTACAGGGTTTCCTACGAGCAGTACTTC. Encoded protein: CASSYRVSYEQYF.

The gene calls are TRBV7-9 and TRBJ2-6; D is tentatively TRBD1 or TRBD2 (6 bases each). The CDR3 runs to 16 residues. V was cut by 2 bases and J by 4 bases, with 12 bases left in between. Germline lookup yields CDR1 SEHNR and CDR2 FQNEAQ (reference sequence). In DNA form, the CDR3 reads TGTGCCAGCAGCTTATTAGGGGGGACCGGGGCCAACGTCCTGACTTTC. Translating gives CASSLLGGTGANVLTF.

The rearrangement uses TRBV2 and TRBJ1-1; a weak D match, TRBD1 (5 bases). The germline V and J ends were trimmed by 5 bases and 0 bases, with 13 bases remaining between them. The CDR3 contains 15 residues. Per the germline V gene, CDR1 is SNHLY and CDR2 is FYNNEI. The CDR3 loop reads CASSLTMGLNTEAFF. The CDR3, as DNA: TGTGCCAGCAGTCTAACTATGGGGCTGAACACTGAAGCTTTCTTT.

The chain carries TRBV7-4 and TRBJ1-2; 8 nucleotides match TRBD1. Germline V CDR1 and CDR2: SGHVT, SQSDAQ. The CDR3 contains 14 residues. The J segment lost 4 bases and the V segment lost 2 bases, leaving 3 bases of the junction unmatched. CDR3 nucleotides: TGTGCCAGCAGCTTAAGACAGGGGAGCTATGGCTACACCTTC. As protein: CASSLRQGSYGYTF.

Only a few counts were recorded for this clone. This sequence joins TRBV2 and TRBJ2-1; 9 bases align to TRBD2. The length of the CDR3 is 15 residues. CDR1 and CDR2 (germline): SNHLY, FYNNEI. V shed 3 bases and J 9 bases; nucleotides not matched to a gene: 9. Here the CDR3 DNA reads TGTGCCAGCAGTGAGGAAGCGGGGGGTAGGAGTGAGCAGTTCTTC. Protein sequence: CASSEEAGGRSEQFF.

CDR3 amino acids: CASSQGRVSGANVLTF. Written as DNA, the CDR3 is TGCGCCAGCAGCCAGGGTAGGGTGTCTGGGGCCAACGTCCTGACTTTC. This chain uses TRBV4-1 with TRBJ2-6, with D hard to call. The CDR3 loop spans 16 amino acids. The V end lost 3 bases, the J end lost 1 base, and 10 bases lay between the germline ends. The V gene's germline CDR1 is MGHRA and CDR2 YSYEKL.

The chain couples TRBV6-5 to TRBJ2-7, with a weak D call TRBD2 (6 bases). The CDR3 is made up of 14 amino acids. Trimming left V 6 bases short and J 6 bases short, with 18 bases between. Germline lookup yields CDR1 MNHEY and CDR2 SVGAGI. CDR3 nucleotides: TGTGCCAGCAGCCAGGACGGGGGAGTCGGCGAGCAGTACTTC. It specifies CASSQDGGVGEQYF.

The genes are TRBV4-2 and TRBJ2-1; D gene ambiguous. The germline V gene encodes CDR1 LGHNA and CDR2 YNFKEQ. The V end was cut by 2 bases, the J end by 0 bases, with 17 bases between. The CDR3 spans 18 residues. The DNA for the CDR3 is TGTGCCAGCAGCCAACCCCTTAAGACGGCTAGCTCCTACAATGAGCAGTTCTTC. This gives the protein CASSQPLKTASSYNEQFF.

The chain employs TRBV5-1 and TRBJ2-2; D perhaps matches TRBD2 (5 bases). Trimming cost V 0 bases and J 0 bases, with 9 bases left between them. This CDR3 has 16 residues. Germline values: CDR1 SGHRS, CDR2 YFSETQ. The CDR3 coding sequence is TGCGCCAGCAGCTTGGCCGAGAGGGCGAACACCGGGGAGCTGTTTTTT. This gives the protein CASSLAERANTGELFF.

J is TRBJ2-7 and V is TRBV19; no definite D call. Germline V gives CDR1 LNHDA, CDR2 SQIVND (reference sequence). The length of the CDR3 is 14 residues. The V end lost 5 bases, the J end lost 0 bases, and 11 bases lay between the germline ends. CDR3 in amino acids: CASSVTSSSYEQYF. The DNA for the CDR3 is TGTGCCAGTAGTGTTACATCGTCCTCCTACGAGCAGTACTTC. Variable domain in full (rest from reference TRBV19 and TRBJ2-7): DGGITQSPKYLFRKEGQNVTLSCEQNLNHDAMYWYRQDPGQGLRLIYYSQIVNDFQKGDIAEGYSVSREKKESFPLTVTSAQKNPTAFYLCASSVTSSSYEQYFGPGTRLTVT.

The genes are TRBV12-3 or TRBV12-4 and TRBJ1-2; 7 bases are a match to TRBD1. Trimming at V came to 7 bases and at J to 2 bases, leaving 4 bases not matched to a gene. This CDR3 contains 13 residues. The CDR3 spells CASTGTVNYGYTF. The CDR3 DNA reads as TGTGCCAGCACTGGGACAGTCAACTATGGCTACACCTTC.

The chain has TRBV9 and TRBJ2-2, with 9 bases identical to TRBD2. Trimming cost V 3 bases and J 6 bases; bases outside gene matches: 12. From germline, CDR1 is SGDLS and CDR2 YYNGEE. The CDR3 extends over 17 amino acids. This chain's CDR3 is CASSATLAGYVAGELFF. CDR3 DNA: TGTGCCAGCAGCGCGACCCTAGCGGGGTACGTTGCCGGGGAGCTGTTTTTT.

The chain combines TRBV15 with TRBJ1-3; D gene unclear. The germline V gene has CDR1 LNHNV and CDR2 YYDKDF (reference sequence). There are 15 residues in the CDR3. The V end was cut by 6 bases, the J end by 4 bases, with 16 bases between. This CDR3 reads CATSRPSTTGNTIYF. CDR3 nucleotides: TGTGCCACCAGTCGCCCCTCTACGACAGGAAACACCATATATTTT.

CDR3 protein: CASPLLNRINYEQYF. The CDR3 region has the DNA TGCGCCAGCCCGCTTCTGAACAGGATCAACTACGAGCAGTACTTC. The chain couples TRBV23-1 to TRBJ2-7; D perhaps matches TRBD1 (5 bases). TRBV23-1 is designated an ORF whose function remains uncertain. The V end lost 8 bases, the J end lost 3 bases, and 20 bases lay between the germline ends. The CDR3 consists of 15 residues.

This clone appeared once. The chain links TRBV7-9 to TRBJ2-1; the D gene is possibly TRBD2 (6 bases). This CDR3 is built from 17 residues. Trimming cost V 1 base and J 0 bases, with 13 bases left between them. The germline V gene has CDR1 SEHNR and CDR2 FQNEAQ (reference sequence). The CDR3 region is CASSLGWWEDSYNEQFF. The CDR3, as DNA: TGTGCCAGCAGCTTAGGATGGTGGGAGGACTCCTACAATGAGCAGTTCTTC.

The V call is TRBV6-2 or TRBV6-3, the J call TRBJ2-6; possible D gene TRBD1, 6 bases. CDR3 length equals 15 residues. Deletions cut 5 bases from V and 7 bases from J, with 15 bases between. The germline gives CDR1 MNHEY, CDR2 SVGEGT. This CDR3 reads CASSLDRLRANVLTF. CDR3 in DNA: TGTGCCAGCAGTCTGGACAGACTAAGAGCCAACGTCCTGACTTTC.

The chain joins TRBV12-3 or TRBV12-4 to TRBJ2-5; D gene ambiguous. This CDR3 contains 13 residues. Deletions cut 1 base from V and 7 bases from J, with 10 bases between. CDR3 in amino acids: CASSLETGGTQYF. The CDR3 DNA follows: TGTGCCAGCAGTTTAGAGACCGGCGGGACCCAGTACTTC.

DNA of the CDR3: TGTGCCAGCAGCTTATTAGGGACATCCCTCAACTATGGCTACACCTTC. The encoded protein is CASSLLGTSLNYGYTF. This chain connects TRBV11-2 to TRBJ1-2; TRBD1 is a possible D gene (6 bases). Trimming took 2 bases from V and 2 from J, leaving 15 bases between them. Germline V gene data show CDR1 as SGHAT and CDR2 as FQNNGV. This CDR3 is built from 16 residues.

This chain connects TRBV5-4 to TRBJ2-2, with D unresolved. Germline CDR1 SGHNT, CDR2 YYREEE (reference sequence). This CDR3 spans 14 amino acids. Deletions cut 3 bases from V and 6 bases from J, with 12 bases between. CDR3 in DNA: TGTGCCAGCAGCTCGACCAAGAGTGCCGGGGAGCTGTTTTTT. Translating it yields CASSSTKSAGELFF. The full variable domain, in which reference TRBV5-4 and TRBJ2-2 provide the parts outside the CDR3, is ETGVTQSPTHLIKTRGQQVTLRCSSQSGHNTVSWYQQALGQGPQFIFQYYREEENGRGNFPPRFSGLQFPNYSSELNVNALELDDSALYLCASSSTKSAGELFFGEGSRLTVL.

The V call is TRBV5-4, the J call TRBJ2-3; the match to TRBD2 covers 7 bases. CDR3 size: 15 residues. Germline V lookup: CDR1 SGHNT, CDR2 YYREEE (reference sequence). The junction had 7 bases not matched to a gene; V was cut back by 2 bases and J by 4 bases. CDR3 DNA: TGTGCCAGCAGCTTAGTGGCTAGCGGATCAGATACGCAGTATTTT. It translates to CASSLVASGSDTQYF.

The rearrangement links TRBV19 to TRBJ1-5; D gene uncertain. Germline V gene data show CDR1 as LNHDA and CDR2 as SQIVND (reference sequence). There are 16 residues in the CDR3. V was clipped by 5 bases and J by 5 bases, with 19 bases between them. The CDR3 sequence is CASSPRLPSDDQPQHF. The CDR3, as DNA: TGTGCCAGTAGTCCCCGACTCCCTTCGGACGATCAGCCCCAGCATTTT.

The genes are TRBV4-2 and TRBJ2-2; tentative D call: TRBD2 (6 bases). CDR1 is LGHNA and CDR2 is YNFKEQ in the germline V gene. The CDR3 totals 17 residues. Trimming removed 6 bases from V and 9 bases from J, with 26 bases in between. The CDR3 coding sequence is TGTGCCAGCAGAACTGCCGGGGGACGTAGCCCAGATAGGGAGCTGTTTTTT. It specifies CASRTAGGRSPDRELFF.